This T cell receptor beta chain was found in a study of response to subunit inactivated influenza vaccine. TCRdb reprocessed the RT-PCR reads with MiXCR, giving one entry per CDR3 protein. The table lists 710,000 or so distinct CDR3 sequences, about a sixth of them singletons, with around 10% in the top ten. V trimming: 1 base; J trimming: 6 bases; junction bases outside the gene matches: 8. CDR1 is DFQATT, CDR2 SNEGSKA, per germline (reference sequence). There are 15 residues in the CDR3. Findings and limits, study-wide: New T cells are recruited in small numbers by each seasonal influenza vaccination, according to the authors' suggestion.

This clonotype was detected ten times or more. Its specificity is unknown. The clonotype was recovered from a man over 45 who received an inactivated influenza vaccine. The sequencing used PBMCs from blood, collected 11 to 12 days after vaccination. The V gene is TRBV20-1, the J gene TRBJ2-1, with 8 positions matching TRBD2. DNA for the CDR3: TGCAGTGCTAGAGGTCCGGGACTAGGGGTCAATGAGCAGTTCTTC. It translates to CSARGPGLGVNEQFF.